This T cell receptor (beta chain) appears in the sequencing data of a study of blood T cell repertoires in COVID-19. The repertoire was sequenced with immunoSEQ multiplex PCR; TCRdb's copy has only in-frame clones and lacks some. The sample includes about 100,000 clones, 70% to 90% seen only once; the top ten take approximately 5.3%. CDR1 is LNHDA, CDR2 SQIVND, per germline (reference sequence). The CDR3 runs 13 residues. V lost 3 bases, J lost 10 bases, and 6 bases stayed unmatched. The chain is built from TRBV19 and TRBJ2-1; 7 bases align to TRBD2. The receptor was derived from a human donor in a cohort sampled during active COVID-19. The specimen was peripheral blood. The DNA of the CDR3 is TGTGCCAGTAGTATGGGGGAGGGCGTAGAGCAGTTCTTC. It translates to CASSMGEGVEQFF.